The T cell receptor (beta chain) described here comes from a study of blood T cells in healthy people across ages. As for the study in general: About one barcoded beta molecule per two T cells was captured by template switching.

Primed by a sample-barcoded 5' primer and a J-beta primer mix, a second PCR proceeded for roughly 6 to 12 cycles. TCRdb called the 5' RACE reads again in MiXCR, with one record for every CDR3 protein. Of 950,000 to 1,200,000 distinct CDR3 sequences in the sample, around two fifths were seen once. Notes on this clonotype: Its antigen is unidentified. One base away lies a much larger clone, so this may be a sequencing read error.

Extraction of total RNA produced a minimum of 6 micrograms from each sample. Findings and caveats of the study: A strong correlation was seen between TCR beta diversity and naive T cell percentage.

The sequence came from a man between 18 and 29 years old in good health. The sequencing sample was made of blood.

The CDR3: CANSLWENEQFF. For the CDR3, the DNA is TGTGCCAACAGCTTATGGGAGAATGAGCAGTTCTTC. The chain joins TRBV7-9 to TRBJ2-1, with TRBD2 as a possible D gene (5 bases). The V gene's germline CDR1 is SEHNR and CDR2 FQNEAQ (reference sequence). The CDR3 totals 12 residues. Full variable domain (remainder filled in from reference TRBV7-9 and TRBJ2-1): DTGVSQNPRHKITKRGQNVTFRCDPISEHNRLYWYRQTLGQGPEFLTYFQNEAQLEKSRLLSDRFSAERPKGSFSTLEIQRTEQGDSAMYLCANSLWENEQFFGPGTRLTVL.